This entry concerns a single T cell receptor (beta chain). The antigen is unknown. This entry comes from a study of beta chain features in type 1 diabetes. Findings and limits, study-wide: Reduced insertions and increased deletions marked VDJ junctions in type 1 diabetes patients. Patients' naive, central memory and Treg TCRB repertoires seemed closer to one another than those of healthy donors. All four CD4+ subsets of Type 1 diabetes patients contained TCRB CDR3s that were moderately but significantly shorter.

A single heparinised draw of about 100 mL on average was taken per donor. Sorting of CD4+ naive, central memory, regulatory and stem cell-like memory cells was performed via CD45RO/CCR7/CD25/CD127/CD95/CD27. Germline V gene data show CDR1 as KGHSH and CDR2 as LQKENI. Trimming removed 1 base from V and 1 base from J, with 14 bases in between. The CDR3 totals 17 residues. Of the isolated RNA, all was reverse transcribed, and so the sequenced material was expressed TCRB transcripts. Produced via immunoSEQ multiplex PCR; TCRdb's table is partial and in-frame only. In the table there are 150,000 to 200,000 clones, under 9.5% of which are singletons.

The sample consisted of central memory CD4+ T cells from blood. This receptor was taken from a man aged 18 to 29 with type 1 diabetes. This rearrangement joins TRBV18 to TRBJ2-1, with D tentatively TRBD2 (7 bases). The chain's CDR3 is CASSPRSGGPSYNEQFF. The CDR3 coding sequence is TGTGCCAGCTCACCACGCTCGGGGGGCCCGTCCTACAATGAGCAGTTCTTC.